The next 15 T cell receptor beta chains were all read from a single sample in a study of T cells in Graves' hyperthyroidism and ophthalmopathy (dated by TCRdb to about 2019). Library generation was performed with multiplex PCR. Sequencing used an Illumina HiSeq 2000. The TCR beta CDR3 regions were amplified from the RNA transcripts. The TCR CDR3 was subjected to a first round of RT-PCR using the HTBI primer set and the Qiagen OneStep RT-PCR kit. TCRdb took the public reads, trimmed them with fastp at Q25, ran MiXCR for clone calling and kept in-frame beta chains. CDR3 protein duplicates are merged, each entry listing the most common genes and DNA. For this sample the table gives more than 300,000 distinct CDR3 sequences, of which around 18% were detected only once. The top ten clonotypes cover over 35% of the sample. The sample comprised blood. Source of these receptors: a man between 18 and 35 years old with Graves' ophthalmopathy.

CDR3 nucleotide sequence: TGTGCCAGCGCAGCAGGGGGCGAAAAACTGTTTTTT. Protein: CASAAGGEKLFF. The rearrangement links TRBV2 to TRBJ1-4; 8 nucleotides align to TRBD1. Germline CDR1 SNHLY, CDR2 FYNNEI. This CDR3 contains 12 residues. The V segment lost 8 bases and the J segment 8 bases; nucleotides outside the gene matches: 4.

The V gene is TRBV3-1, the J gene TRBJ2-7; D is ambiguous. From germline, CDR1 is LGHDT and CDR2 YNNKEL (reference sequence). The ends were cut back, 1 base at V and 5 bases at J, with 6 bases in the middle. This CDR3 has 12 amino acids. CDR3 in DNA: TGTGCCAGCAGCCAAGGCCCTGACGAGCAGTACTTC. Its translation: CASSQGPDEQYF.

Regarding this clonotype: A much more abundant neighbour one base away suggests this may be a read error. The chain combines TRBV27 with TRBJ1-2; D call uncertain. Per germline, CDR1 MNHEY and CDR2 SMNVEV (reference sequence). The CDR3 extends over 13 amino acids. CDR3 nucleotides: TGTGTCAGCAGTTTAAAGGGAACCTATGGCTACACCTTC. This sequence encodes CVSSLKGTYGYTF.

The chain is built from TRBV5-8 and TRBJ2-1, with a weak D call TRBD1 (6 bases). The CDR3 has 16 amino acids. The V gene lost 2 bases and the J gene lost 4 bases, with 16 bases spanning the gap. CDR1 is SGHTS, CDR2 YDEGEE, per germline. The CDR3 coding sequence is TGTGCCAGCAGCTTTGAGGGGGACCTTCCTTACAATGAGCAGTTCTTC. This codes for CASSFEGDLPYNEQFF. Combining the CDR3 with reference TRBV5-8 and TRBJ2-1 gives the whole variable domain EAGVTQSPTHLIKTRGQQATLRCSPISGHTSVYWYQQALGLGLQFLLWYDEGEERNRGNFPPRFSGRQFPNYSSELNVNALELEDSALYLCASSFEGDLPYNEQFFGPGTRLTVL.

This clonotype has only a few counts. The chain combines TRBV18 with TRBJ2-7; D uncertain. V lost 3 bases to trimming and J lost 2 bases, with 11 bases between them. Germline V gene data show CDR1 as KGHSH and CDR2 as LQKENI. The CDR3 runs 14 residues. In DNA form, the CDR3 reads TGTGCCAGCTCACCGCCTAGTCGCCCCTACGAGCAGTACTTC. Encoded protein: CASSPPSRPYEQYF.

This clonotype was found many times. The rearrangement links TRBV3-1 to TRBJ1-4; D ambiguous. Trimming pared 3 bases from V and 0 bases from J, leaving 11 bases between. This CDR3 contains 16 residues. Germline loops: CDR1 LGHDT, CDR2 YNNKEL (reference sequence). The CDR3 reads CASSQSVVATNEKLFF. The CDR3 DNA follows: TGTGCCAGCAGCCAGTCAGTCGTTGCAACTAATGAAAAACTGTTTTTT.

The table lists this clonotype with many counts. The chain carries TRBV19 and TRBJ2-3; D perhaps matches TRBD2 (5 bases). This CDR3 is built from 15 residues. V lost 5 bases and J 2 bases, leaving 14 bases between the germline ends. Germline-derived CDR1 and CDR2 are LNHDA and SQIVND (reference sequence). The CDR3 here is CASSDPGIITDTQYF. CDR3 in DNA: TGTGCCAGTAGTGATCCCGGGATCATCACAGATACGCAGTATTTT.

This clonotype was detected ten times or more. V and J are TRBV7-8 and TRBJ2-1; possibly TRBD1 or TRBD2 for D (6 bases each). Deletions cut 1 base from V and 2 bases from J, with 15 bases between. The V gene's germline CDR1 is SGHVS and CDR2 FQNEAQ. This CDR3 contains 17 residues. CDR3 bases: TGTGCCAGCAGCTTAGTTACGAGTCGGGGGCCCTACAATGAGCAGTTCTTC. Translating gives CASSLVTSRGPYNEQFF.

At least ten counts were recorded for this clonotype. The chain employs TRBV2 and TRBJ1-4, with 7 nucleotides matching TRBD1. This CDR3 is 14 amino acids long. Germline V gene sequence: CDR1 SNHLY, CDR2 FYNNEI. The V segment lost 6 bases and the J segment 3 bases; nucleotides outside the gene matches: 4. The CDR3 reads CASSPDRANEKLFF. The CDR3 DNA is TGTGCCAGCAGCCCCGACAGGGCTAATGAAAAACTGTTTTTT. Variable domain in full (rest from reference TRBV2 and TRBJ1-4): EPEVTQTPSHQVTQMGQEVILRCVPISNHLYFYWYRQILGQKVEFLVSFYNNEISEKSEIFDDQFSVERPDGSNFTLKIRSTKLEDSAMYFCASSPDRANEKLFFGSGTQLSVL.

This clonotype came up many times. The V gene is TRBV7-2, the J gene TRBJ2-1; 8 bases line up with TRBD2. The V segment lost 3 bases and the J segment 6 bases; nucleotides outside the gene matches: 7. The CDR3 extends over 15 amino acids. CDR1 is SGHTA and CDR2 is FQGNSA in the germline V gene. The CDR3: CASSFSGGALNEQFF. CDR3 sequence (DNA): TGTGCCAGCAGCTTCTCCGGGGGGGCCCTCAATGAGCAGTTCTTC. Full variable domain (outside the CDR3, taken from reference TRBV7-2 and TRBJ2-1): GAGVSQSPSNKVTEKGKDVELRCDPISGHTALYWYRQSLGQGLEFLIYFQGNSAPDKSGLPSDRFSAERTGGSVSTLTIQRTQQEDSAVYLCASSFSGGALNEQFFGPGTRLTVL.

This clonotype was seen repeatedly, ten times or more. This chain joins TRBV11-2 and TRBJ1-1; D not resolved. The germline CDR1 and CDR2 sequences are SGHAT and FQNNGV. V gave up 3 bases and J gave up 9 bases, with 11 bases separating them. This CDR3 is built from 12 residues. As DNA, the CDR3 is TGTGCCAGCAGCTTGGGAGACGGAAAAGCTTTCTTT. Protein sequence: CASSLGDGKAFF. Together with reference TRBV11-2 and TRBJ1-1, the CDR3 gives the full variable domain: EAGVAQSPRYKIIEKRQSVAFWCNPISGHATLYWYQQILGQGPKLLIQFQNNGVVDDSQLPKDRFSAERLKGVDSTLKIQPAKLEDSAVYLCASSLGDGKAFFGQGTRLTVV.

This clonotype was recorded at least ten times. The chain combines TRBV11-2 with TRBJ1-1; no clear D gene. CDR3 length equals 13 residues. Per the germline V gene, CDR1 is SGHAT and CDR2 is FQNNGV. Trimming took off 1 base at V and 7 bases at J, with 10 bases between the two ends. The CDR3 sequence: CASSLVSSVEAFF. The CDR3 DNA is TGTGCCAGCAGCTTAGTCAGCAGCGTTGAAGCTTTCTTT. Drawing the rest from reference TRBV11-2 and TRBJ1-1, the complete variable domain is EAGVAQSPRYKIIEKRQSVAFWCNPISGHATLYWYQQILGQGPKLLIQFQNNGVVDDSQLPKDRFSAERLKGVDSTLKIQPAKLEDSAVYLCASSLVSSVEAFFGQGTRLTVV.

The chain links TRBV6-5 to TRBJ1-2; the D is unclear. Germline CDR1 is MNHEY and CDR2 is SVGAGI. Trimming cost V 6 bases and J 6 bases, with 17 bases left between them. This CDR3 region has 14 residues. The CDR3 DNA reads as TGTGCCAGCAGGGACTCGATGATAGCTGATGGCTACACCTTC. Translating it yields CASRDSMIADGYTF.

Ten or more counts support this clonotype. The chain links TRBV7-9 to TRBJ2-3; D is perhaps TRBD1 (5 bases). The CDR3 sequence is 15 residues long. Looked up from germline, CDR1 is SEHNR and CDR2 is FQNEAQ (reference sequence). Trimming removed 3 bases at V and 1 base at J, with 11 bases between. The CDR3 region is CASSFGGRGTDTQYF. The CDR3 DNA follows: TGTGCCAGCAGCTTTGGTGGCAGGGGCACAGATACGCAGTATTTT.

This clonotype was seen more than once but under ten times. This CDR3 fails to terminate in the conserved phenylalanine or tryptophan, so it likely reflects a read error. This chain connects TRBV12-3 or TRBV12-4 to TRBJ2-1, with a tentative D call TRBD1 (5 bases). The CDR3 is made up of 13 amino acids. Deletions cut 6 bases from V and 4 bases from J, with 10 bases between. The CDR3, as DNA: TGTGCCAGCAGCTCCAGACAGTACAATGAGCAGTTCTCC. It translates to CASSSRQYNEQFS.